This TCR beta chain was identified in a study of cytomegalovirus exposure and HLA in healthy donors. Study conclusions and caveats: It was taken for granted in presence/absence analyses that sequencing depth across donors was roughly uniform.

A word on this clone: The antigen remains undetermined.

The PCR ran on 60 Vbeta and 13 Jbeta primers. Data came from immunoSEQ multiplex PCR; TCRdb stores just in-frame clones and leaves some out. The data show approximately 190,000 clones, with about 85% seen just once and over 3.5% held by the top ten. CDR1 SEHNR and CDR2 FQNEAQ come from the germline V gene (reference sequence). J was trimmed by 3 bases and V by 0 bases; bases with no gene match: 7. The CDR3 sequence is 16 residues long. The TCR was taken from a man aged 45-65 years in good health and CMV-seronegative. The chain recombines TRBV7-9 with TRBJ2-7; TRBD1 matches 8 bases. The sequenced material came from PBMCs. CDR3 amino acids: CASSLASTGGSYEQYF. The CDR3, as DNA: TGTGCCAGCAGCTTAGCGTCAACAGGGGGAAGCTACGAGCAGTACTTC.